The T cell receptor (beta chain) described here comes from a study of T-cell memory formation after mild COVID-19. This clonotype was seen a few times. No antigen is known for it. Study outcomes and limitations: Clones contracting over day 15 to 85 were CD4/CD8 balanced, with later expanders leaning CD4+.

Constant-segment primers were used for 5'RACE, and the resulting TCR alpha and TCR beta cDNA libraries carried sample barcodes and UMIs. TCRdb analysed the 5' RACE reads with MiXCR anew, one entry per CDR3 protein. The top ten hold about an eighth of the sample, which has almost 550,000 distinct CDR3 sequences, 20% seen once. Germline V CDR1 and CDR2: SGHVS, FQNEAQ. The CDR3 spans 18 residues. The V end was cut by 1 base, the J end by 2 bases, with 19 bases between. Sequenced sample: PBMCs or a T cell subset sorted from them (not recorded which). The clonotype was recovered from an adult woman who had mild COVID-19 (a few samples of this study predate the infection). Cell type and time point are not known. This chain joins TRBV7-8 and TRBJ2-3; either TRBD1 or TRBD2 may fit D (6 bases each). The CDR3 reads CASSLEFAWGAFTDTQYF. The CDR3 bases are TGTGCCAGCAGCTTAGAGTTCGCATGGGGGGCATTCACAGATACGCAGTATTTT.